The sequence of this TCR beta chain was determined in a study of cytomegalovirus exposure and HLA in healthy donors. General observations from the study: In a later analysis, approximately 18,000 TCR beta sequences were associated with HLA alleles at 0.05 false discovery rate. TCR association rates varied by HLA locus in a later analysis, with DRB1 highest and HLA-C lowest.

This clone was seen only a few times. What it recognizes is unknown. Germline loops: CDR1 SNHLY, CDR2 FYNNEI. Trimming took off 5 bases at V and 2 bases at J, with 21 bases between the two ends. CDR3 length equals 17 residues. Participants comprised healthy donors of bone marrow. PCR primers comprised 60 Vbeta and 13 Jbeta primers. Data came from immunoSEQ multiplex PCR; TCRdb stores just in-frame clones and leaves some out. The sample has nearly 200,000 clones; roughly 80% are singletons. This rearrangement joins TRBV2 to TRBJ1-1; TRBD1 is a possible D gene (6 bases). This TCR was recovered from a woman between 50 and 59 years old in good health and CMV-seropositive. The sequenced sample was PBMCs. The CDR3 bases are TGTGCCAGCAGTTTTTATCAGGGGCCCACAGCTAACACTGAAGCTTTCTTT. This sequence encodes CASSFYQGPTANTEAFF.